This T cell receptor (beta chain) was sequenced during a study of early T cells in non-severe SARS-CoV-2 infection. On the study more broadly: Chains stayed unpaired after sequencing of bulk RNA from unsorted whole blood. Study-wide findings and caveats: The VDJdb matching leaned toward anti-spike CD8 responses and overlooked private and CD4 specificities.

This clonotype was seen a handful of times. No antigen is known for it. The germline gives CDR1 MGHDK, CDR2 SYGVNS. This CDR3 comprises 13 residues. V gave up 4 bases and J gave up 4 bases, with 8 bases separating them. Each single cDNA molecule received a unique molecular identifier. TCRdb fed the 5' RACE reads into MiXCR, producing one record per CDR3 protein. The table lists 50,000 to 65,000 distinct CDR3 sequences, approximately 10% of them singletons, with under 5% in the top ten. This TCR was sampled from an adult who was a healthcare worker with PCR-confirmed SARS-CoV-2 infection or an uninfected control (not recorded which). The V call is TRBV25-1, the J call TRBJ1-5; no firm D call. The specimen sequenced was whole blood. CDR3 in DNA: TGTGCCAGCAGTGCCGGACGGAATCAGCCCCAGCATTTT. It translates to CASSAGRNQPQHF.